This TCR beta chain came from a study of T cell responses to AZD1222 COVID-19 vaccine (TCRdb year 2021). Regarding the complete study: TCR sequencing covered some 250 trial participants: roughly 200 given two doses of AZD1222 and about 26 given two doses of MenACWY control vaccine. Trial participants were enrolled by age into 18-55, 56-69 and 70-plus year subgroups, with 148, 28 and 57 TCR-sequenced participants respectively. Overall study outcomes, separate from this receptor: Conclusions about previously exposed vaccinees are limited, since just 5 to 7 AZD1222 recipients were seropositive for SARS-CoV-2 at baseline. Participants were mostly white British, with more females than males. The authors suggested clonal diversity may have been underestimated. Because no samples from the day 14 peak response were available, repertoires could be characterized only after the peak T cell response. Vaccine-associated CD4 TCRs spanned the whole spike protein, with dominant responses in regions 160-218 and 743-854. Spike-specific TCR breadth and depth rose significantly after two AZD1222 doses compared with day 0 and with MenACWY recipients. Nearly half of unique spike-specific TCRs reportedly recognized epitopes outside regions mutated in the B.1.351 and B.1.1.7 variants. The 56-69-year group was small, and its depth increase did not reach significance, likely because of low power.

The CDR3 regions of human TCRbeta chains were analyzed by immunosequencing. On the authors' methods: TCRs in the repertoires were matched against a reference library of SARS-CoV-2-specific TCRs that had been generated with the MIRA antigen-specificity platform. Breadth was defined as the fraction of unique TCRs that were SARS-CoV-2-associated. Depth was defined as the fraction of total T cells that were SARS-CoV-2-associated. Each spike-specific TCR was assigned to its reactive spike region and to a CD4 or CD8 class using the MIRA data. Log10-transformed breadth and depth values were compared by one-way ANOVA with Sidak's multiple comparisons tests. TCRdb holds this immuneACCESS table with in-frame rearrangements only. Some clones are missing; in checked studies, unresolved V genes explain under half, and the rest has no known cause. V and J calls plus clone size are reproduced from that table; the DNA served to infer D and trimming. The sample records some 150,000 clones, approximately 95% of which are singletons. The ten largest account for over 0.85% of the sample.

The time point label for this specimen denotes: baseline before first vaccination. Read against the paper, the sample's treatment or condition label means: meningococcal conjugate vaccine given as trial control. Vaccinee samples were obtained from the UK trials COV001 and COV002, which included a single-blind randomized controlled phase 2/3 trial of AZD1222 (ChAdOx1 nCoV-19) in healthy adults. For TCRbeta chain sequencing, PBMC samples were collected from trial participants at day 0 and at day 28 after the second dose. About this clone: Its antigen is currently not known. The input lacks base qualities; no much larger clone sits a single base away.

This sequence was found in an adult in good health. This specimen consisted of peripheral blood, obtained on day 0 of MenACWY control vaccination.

The DNA sequence reads TGTGCCAGCAGCTTAGGGACAGGTGGGGGCAATCAGCCCCAGCATTTT. Translated, it reads CASSLGTGGGNQPQHF. The rearranged chain carries TRBV7-9 and TRBJ1-5, and 7 bases in between align with TRBD1. The junction shows trimming of 1 base on V and 2 bases on J, and the gene matches do not reach 5 bases of it. CDR1 and CDR2, looked up from the germline V gene (reference sequence), are SEHNR and FQNEAQ. Including the terminal cysteine and phenylalanine, the CDR3 comprises 16 residues. Just CDR3 DNA is preserved here, 48 bases in frame from base 1.